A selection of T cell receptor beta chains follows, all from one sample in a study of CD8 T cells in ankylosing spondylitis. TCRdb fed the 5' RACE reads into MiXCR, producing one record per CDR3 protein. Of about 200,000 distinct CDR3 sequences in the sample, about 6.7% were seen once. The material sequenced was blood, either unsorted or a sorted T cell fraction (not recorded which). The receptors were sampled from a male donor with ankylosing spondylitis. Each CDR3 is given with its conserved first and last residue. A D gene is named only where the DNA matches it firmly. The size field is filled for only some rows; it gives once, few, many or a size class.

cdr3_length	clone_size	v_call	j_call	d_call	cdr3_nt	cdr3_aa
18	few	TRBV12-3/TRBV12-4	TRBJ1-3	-	TGTGCCAGCAGTTTAGGATACAGGTTTGAAAGCTCTGGAAACACCATATATTTT	CASSLGYRFESSGNTIYF
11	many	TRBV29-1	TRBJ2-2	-	TGCAGCGTTGGGGACACCGGGGAGCTGTTTTTT	CSVGDTGELFF
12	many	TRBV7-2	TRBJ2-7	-	TGTGCCAGCAGCCCCTCTATCTACGAGCAGTACTTC	CASSPSIYEQYF
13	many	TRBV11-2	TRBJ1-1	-	TGTGCCAGCAGCTTAGTCATTGACACTGAAGCTTTCTTT	CASSLVIDTEAFF
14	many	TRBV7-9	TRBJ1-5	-	TGTGCCAGCAGCTTAGCTGGGAGCAATCAGCCCCAGCATTTT	CASSLAGSNQPQHF
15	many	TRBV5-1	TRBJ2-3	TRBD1	TGCGCCAGCAGGGTCCGGGACAGAAGCACAGATACGCAGTATTTT	CASRVRDRSTDTQYF
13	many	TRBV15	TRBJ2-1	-	TGTGCCACCAGCAACCGACGGAACAATGAGCAGTTCTTC	CATSNRRNNEQFF
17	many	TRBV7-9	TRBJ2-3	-	TGTGCCAGCAGCTCCAGCTCTAGCCCGAGGGGGACAGATACGCAGTATTTT	CASSSSSSPRGTDTQYF
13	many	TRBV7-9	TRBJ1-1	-	TGTGCCAGCAGCTTAGACGAATGGACTGAAGCTTTCTTT	CASSLDEWTEAFF
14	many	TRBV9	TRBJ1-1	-	TGTGCCAGCACCCCGGGAGGGATGAACACTGAAGCTTTCTTT	CASTPGGMNTEAFF
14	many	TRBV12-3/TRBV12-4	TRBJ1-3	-	TGTGCCAGCAGTTATTGGGGAGCTGGAAACACCATATATTTT	CASSYWGAGNTIYF
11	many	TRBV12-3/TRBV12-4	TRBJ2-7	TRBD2	TGTGCTTCGTCTAGCGGGAACGAGCAGTACTTC	CASSSGNEQYF
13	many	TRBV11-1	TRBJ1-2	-	TGTGCCAGCAGCTTCGGACAGTACTATGGCTACACCTTC	CASSFGQYYGYTF
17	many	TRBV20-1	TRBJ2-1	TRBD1	TGCAGTGCCCCACCACTATCGACAGGGAGCTCCTACAATGAGCAGTTCTTC	CSAPPLSTGSSYNEQFF
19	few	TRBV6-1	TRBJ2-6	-	TGTGCCAGCAGCCTAAAACCGGGACTGACTTCCTCTGGGGCCAACGTCCTGACTTTC	CASSLKPGLTSSGANVLTF
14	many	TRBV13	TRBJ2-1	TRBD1	TGTGCCAGCAAACCCGGGACAGGGTTTAATGAGCAGTTCTTC	CASKPGTGFNEQFF
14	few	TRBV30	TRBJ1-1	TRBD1	TGTGCCTGGAAGGGAACAGGGGGGCCCACTGAAGCTTTCTTT	CAWKGTGGPTEAFF
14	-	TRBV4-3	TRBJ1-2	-	TGCGCCAGCAGCCCCGGGGGCCTGCCCTATGGCTACACCTTC	CASSPGGLPYGYTF
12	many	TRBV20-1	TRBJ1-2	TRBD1	TGCAGTGCAATGGGGGGACAGGATGGCTACACCTTC	CSAMGGQDGYTF
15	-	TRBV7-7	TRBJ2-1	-	TGTGCTAGCAGCTTGTGGCGGGGTTCCTACAATGAGCAGTTCTTC	CASSLWRGSYNEQFF
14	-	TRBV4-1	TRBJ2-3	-	TGCGCCAGCAGCCAAGATTCCGCCACAGATACGCAGTATTTT	CASSQDSATDTQYF
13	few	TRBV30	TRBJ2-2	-	TGTGCCTGGAGTGTAGGCCGGGCCGGGGAGCTGTTTTTT	CAWSVGRAGELFF
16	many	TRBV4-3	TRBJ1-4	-	TGCGCCAGCAGCCAAGTTGAGGGGGGCGAGGATGAAAAACTGTTTTTT	CASSQVEGGEDEKLFF
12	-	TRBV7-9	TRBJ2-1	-	TGTGCCAGCAGCTTAGGCTACGATGAGCAGTTCTTC	CASSLGYDEQFF
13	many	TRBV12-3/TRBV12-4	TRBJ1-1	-	TGTGCCAGCAGTCCCAGGGGTAGGGGTGAAGCTTTCTTT	CASSPRGRGEAFF
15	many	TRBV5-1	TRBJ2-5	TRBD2	TGCGCCAGCAGTAACGGACTAGCCGCATGGGAGACCCAGTACTTC	CASSNGLAAWETQYF
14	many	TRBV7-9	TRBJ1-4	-	TGTGCCAGCAGCCTACAGGGAACTAATGAAAAACTGTTTTTT	CASSLQGTNEKLFF
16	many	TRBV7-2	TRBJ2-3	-	TGTGCCAGCAGCTTAGATAAAGGATTGCGCGGGAATACGCAGTATTTT	CASSLDKGLRGNTQYF
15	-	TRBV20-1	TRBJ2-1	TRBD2	TGCAGTGCTAGAGGTGCTCTAGCGGTGTACAATGAGCAGTTCTTC	CSARGALAVYNEQFF
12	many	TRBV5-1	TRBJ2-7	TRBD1	TGCGCCAGCAGAGGACAGGTTCGGGGGCAGTACTTC	CASRGQVRGQYF
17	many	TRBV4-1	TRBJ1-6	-	TGCGCCAGCAACCCCGTCCCGAGCGGGGGCTATAATTCACCCCTCCACTTT	CASNPVPSGGYNSPLHF
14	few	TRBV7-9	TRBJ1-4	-	TGTGCCAGCAGCTTAAGCGACGAGGATGAAAAACTGTTTTTT	CASSLSDEDEKLFF
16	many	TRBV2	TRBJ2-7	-	TGTGCCAGCAGCGACCGGGGGACAGCAAGCACCTACGAGCAGTACTTC	CASSDRGTASTYEQYF
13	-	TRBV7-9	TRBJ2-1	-	TGTGCCAGCAGCGCCCCGTCCTACAATGAGCAGTTCTTC	CASSAPSYNEQFF
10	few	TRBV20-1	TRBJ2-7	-	TGCAGTGCCCGCCTCCACGAGCAGTACTTC	CSARLHEQYF
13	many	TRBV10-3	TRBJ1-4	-	TGTGCCATCAGTGCCAGGGGCGGTGAAAAACTGTTTTTT	CAISARGGEKLFF
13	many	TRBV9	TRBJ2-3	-	TGTGCCAGCAGCGTAGGGATAGCAGATACGCAGTATTTT	CASSVGIADTQYF
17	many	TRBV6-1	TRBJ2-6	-	TGTGCCAGCAGCCCAGGGACTTTTGACTCTGGGGCCAACGTCCTGACTTTC	CASSPGTFDSGANVLTF
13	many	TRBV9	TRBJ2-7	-	TGTGCCAGCAGCGTAGACTCATTAGACGAGCAGTACTTC	CASSVDSLDEQYF
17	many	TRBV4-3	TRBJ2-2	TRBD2	TGCGCCAGCAGCCAAGGGACTAGCGGGGTTCCCACCGGGGAGCTGTTTTTT	CASSQGTSGVPTGELFF
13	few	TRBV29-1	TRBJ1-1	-	TGCAGCGTCGTTCCCAGGGCTCGAACTGAAGCTTTCTTT	CSVVPRARTEAFF
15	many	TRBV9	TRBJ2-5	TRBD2	TGTGCCAGCAGCGTTAGCGGGGGGGCCAGAGAGACCCAGTACTTC	CASSVSGGARETQYF
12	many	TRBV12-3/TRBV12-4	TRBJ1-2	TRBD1	TGTGCCAGCAGAACGGGACAGGGGGTATGCACCTTC	CASRTGQGVCTF
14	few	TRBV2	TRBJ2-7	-	TGTGCCAGCAGTGTGTGGACACTGGATGGCGAGCAGTACTTC	CASSVWTLDGEQYF
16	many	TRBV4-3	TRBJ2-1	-	TGCGCCAGCAGCCAAGAAATGGGGGGCTCCTACAATGAGCAGTTCTTC	CASSQEMGGSYNEQFF
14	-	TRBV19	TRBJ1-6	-	TGTGCCAGCGCCTTCAGTAACCCGAATTCACCCCTCTACTTT	CASAFSNPNSPLYF
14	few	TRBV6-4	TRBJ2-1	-	TGTGCCAGCAGTGATCTAGCGTCTATTAATGAGCAGTTCTTC	CASSDLASINEQFF
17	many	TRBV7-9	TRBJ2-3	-	TGTGCCAGCAGCGCCCTAGAGGGGCGCCTTAGCACAGATACGCAGTATTTT	CASSALEGRLSTDTQYF
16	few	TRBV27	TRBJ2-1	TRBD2	TGTGCCAGCAGTTCCATCCGATTAGCGGGAGGCAATGAGCAGTTCTTC	CASSSIRLAGGNEQFF
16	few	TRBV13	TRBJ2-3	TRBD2	TGTGCCAGCAGTCATCAGGAGCGGGGGAGCACAGATACGCAGTATTTT	CASSHQERGSTDTQYF
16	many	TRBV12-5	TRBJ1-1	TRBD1	TGTGCTAGTGGGAAATATAGATCAGACAGGGAAACTGAAGCTTTCTTT	CASGKYRSDRETEAFF
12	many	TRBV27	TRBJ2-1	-	TGTGCCAGCAGATTCAGGGACAATGAGCAGTTCTTC	CASRFRDNEQFF
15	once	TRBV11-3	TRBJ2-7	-	TGTGCCAGCAGCACCCTACAGGGCGGCTCCTACGAGCAGTACTTC	CASSTLQGGSYEQYF
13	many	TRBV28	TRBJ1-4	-	TGTGCCAGTTCTAGGCCGGAAAGGGAAAAACTGTTTTTT	CASSRPEREKLFF
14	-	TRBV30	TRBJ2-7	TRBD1	TGTGCCTGGTCCAGGACAGGGACTTTCTACGAGCAGTACTTC	CAWSRTGTFYEQYF
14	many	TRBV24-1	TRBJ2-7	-	TGTGCCACCAGTGAAACAGGGTACTCCTACGAGCAGTACTTC	CATSETGYSYEQYF
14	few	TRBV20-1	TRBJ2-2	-	TGCAGTGCTAGAGTATCGTGGAACACCGGGGAGCTGTTTTTT	CSARVSWNTGELFF
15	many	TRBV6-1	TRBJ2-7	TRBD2	TGTGCCAGCAGCCATCAGCGGGGGAGCTCCTACGAGCAGTACTTC	CASSHQRGSSYEQYF
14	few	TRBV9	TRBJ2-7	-	TGTGCCAGCAGCCCATGGACCGAAGCCTACGAGCAGTACTTC	CASSPWTEAYEQYF